This note documents a single T cell receptor (beta chain) sequence. Its specificity is unknown. Amplification used 60 Vbeta primers and 13 Jbeta primers. The protocol was immunoSEQ multiplex PCR, while the TCRdb copy is restricted to in-frame clones and leaves out a portion. Of approximately 74,000 clones listed, 65% to 85% are singletons. This CDR3 spans 14 amino acids. Germline CDR1 is MNHNY and CDR2 is SVGAGI (reference sequence). V shed 6 bases and J 4 bases; nucleotides not matched to a gene: 5. The sample belongs to a study of cytomegalovirus exposure and HLA in healthy donors. Findings of the study overall: Upon later analysis, TCR association rates were observed to vary by HLA locus, being highest for DRB1 and lowest for HLA-C. Across donors, most TCRs were seen rarely, yet some public ones were widespread.

Sequencing was carried out using PBMCs. The chain is built from TRBV6-6 and TRBJ2-5; 10 bases agree with TRBD1. This sequence was found in a woman between 25 and 40 years old in good health and CMV-seronegative. Here the CDR3 DNA reads TGTGCCAGCAGCCGGGACAGGGGAACAGAGACCCAGTACTTC. Translation: CASSRDRGTETQYF.